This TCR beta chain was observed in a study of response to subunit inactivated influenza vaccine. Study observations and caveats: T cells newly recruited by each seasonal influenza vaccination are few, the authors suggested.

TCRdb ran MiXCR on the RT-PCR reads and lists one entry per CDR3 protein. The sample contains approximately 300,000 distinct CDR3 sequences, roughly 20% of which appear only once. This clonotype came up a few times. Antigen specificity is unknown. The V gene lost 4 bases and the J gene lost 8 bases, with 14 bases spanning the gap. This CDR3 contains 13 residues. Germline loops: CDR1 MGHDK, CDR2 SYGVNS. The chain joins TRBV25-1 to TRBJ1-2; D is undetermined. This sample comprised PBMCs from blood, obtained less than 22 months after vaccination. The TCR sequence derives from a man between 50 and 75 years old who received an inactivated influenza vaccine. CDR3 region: CASSASWAGGYTF. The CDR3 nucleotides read TGTGCCAGCAGTGCCTCTTGGGCGGGGGGCTACACCTTC.